This TCR beta chain was recovered during a study of cytomegalovirus exposure and HLA in healthy donors. Study-wide results and caveats: Per a later analysis, HLA-associated TCR beta chains showed more clonal expansion than other, equally common TCR beta chains.

The PCR was carried out with 60 Vbeta primers and 13 Jbeta primers. TCRdb's copy holds only in-frame clones and misses some; the assay was immunoSEQ multiplex PCR. In the table there are 170,000 or so clones, 80% of which are singletons. A note on this clone: No antigen is known for it.

All donors participated as healthy donors of bone marrow. The TCR originated in a boy under 18 in good health and CMV-seronegative. Material for sequencing was PBMCs.

CDR3 protein: CASSLRDSISYEQYF. CDR3 sequence (DNA): TGTGCCAGCAGCTTACGGGACAGCATAAGCTACGAGCAGTACTTC. V usage is TRBV13 and J usage is TRBJ2-7, with 7 positions matching TRBD1. Losses at the gene ends were 2 bases for V and 3 bases for J; bases not matched to a gene: 7. CDR3 size: 15 residues. CDR1 is PRHDT, CDR2 FYEKMQ, per germline (reference sequence).